Listed here are 18 T cell receptor beta chains from one sample, sequenced in a study of blood T cell repertoires in COVID-19. Clones were read by immunoSEQ multiplex PCR, and TCRdb kept only the in-frame ones, dropping some. Seen here are 65,000 to 85,000 clones, 80% to 90% observed once, and the top ten hold about 11%. The sequencing sample was made of peripheral blood. The receptors originated from a woman aged 18-29 years with acute or convalescent COVID-19.

V usage is TRBV5-1 and J usage is TRBJ2-3; TRBD1 matches 7 bases. The CDR3 has 15 amino acids. Per germline, CDR1 SGHRS and CDR2 YFSETQ. The V and J ends lost 6 bases and 2 bases, in that order; junction bases with no gene match: 9. CDR3 sequence reads: CASTPSGTATDTQYF. CDR3 nucleotide sequence: TGCGCCAGCACGCCTTCCGGGACAGCCACAGATACGCAGTATTTT.

The chain employs TRBV6-6 and TRBJ2-1, with D possibly being TRBD1 (6 bases). The CDR3 runs to 16 residues. From germline, CDR1 is MNHNY and CDR2 SVGAGI (reference sequence). V lost 4 bases and J 9 bases, leaving 22 bases between the germline ends. This CDR3 reads CASSFTGSGSRGEQFF. CDR3 coding DNA: TGTGCCAGCAGTTTTACAGGGTCAGGGTCCCGGGGTGAGCAGTTCTTC.

This chain links TRBV5-6 with TRBJ2-5, with 10 bases that match TRBD2. The V gene end was trimmed by 4 bases and the J gene end by 2 bases; junction bases not matched to a gene: 5. The CDR3 consists of 15 residues. Germline assignment: CDR1 SGHDT and CDR2 YYEEEE. The CDR3 protein is CASSQGLALQETQYF. CDR3 in DNA: TGTGCCAGCAGCCAGGGACTAGCGTTGCAAGAGACCCAGTACTTC.

The chain joins TRBV30 to TRBJ1-1; perhaps TRBD1 as D (6 bases). The CDR3 is 13 residues long. Trimming stripped 7 bases from V and 7 bases from J, with 19 bases between. Germline V CDR1 and CDR2: GTSNPN, SVGIG (reference sequence). The CDR3 DNA is TGTGCCTTGGCGACAGGAAGTTTGCTTGAAGCTTTCTTT. It yields the protein CALATGSLLEAFF.

V usage is TRBV12-3 or TRBV12-4 and J usage is TRBJ1-4, with 7 bases that match TRBD1. There are 13 residues in the CDR3. V shed 8 bases, J shed 3 bases, and the junction held 3 bases outside the gene matches. The CDR3 region is CASGQAPNEKLFF. In DNA, the CDR3 is TGTGCCAGCGGACAGGCCCCTAATGAAAAACTGTTTTTT.

The V gene is TRBV5-4, the J gene TRBJ2-5; D remains unclear. This CDR3 comprises 12 residues. Germline assignment: CDR1 SGHNT and CDR2 YYREEE (reference sequence). V was cut by 4 bases and J by 0 bases, with 4 bases left in between. CDR3 nucleotides: TGTGCCAGCAGCCTGTACCAAGAGACCCAGTACTTC. Translation: CASSLYQETQYF.

The J gene is TRBJ1-1, the V gene TRBV6-5, with D possibly TRBD1 on 6 matching bases. The V end lost 2 bases, the J end lost 4 bases, and 11 bases lay between the germline ends. This CDR3 is 14 amino acids long. Per the germline V gene, CDR1 is MNHEY and CDR2 is SVGAGI. In DNA form, the CDR3 reads TGTGCCAGCAGTTACCAGGGGAAAGGCACTGAAGCTTTCTTT. Protein sequence: CASSYQGKGTEAFF.

This chain links TRBV27 with TRBJ2-2, with no clear D. Germline lookup yields CDR1 MNHEY and CDR2 SMNVEV (reference sequence). V was cut by 5 bases and J by 7 bases, with 8 bases left in between. This CDR3 is built from 12 residues. CDR3 sequence (DNA): TGTGCCAGCAGTCCTCGAGTCGGGGAGCTGTTTTTT. Translating gives CASSPRVGELFF.

The chain couples TRBV2 to TRBJ1-1, with D possibly matching TRBD1 (6 bases). Deletions cut 4 bases from V and 5 bases from J, with 17 bases between. CDR3 size: 15 residues. CDR1 is SNHLY and CDR2 is FYNNEI in the germline V gene. The CDR3 DNA follows: TGTGCCAGCAGTGCCCCGGGGAGGGGGGGAACTGAAGCTTTCTTT. This encodes CASSAPGRGGTEAFF. The entire variable domain, with the rest obtained from reference TRBV2 and TRBJ1-1, is as follows: EPEVTQTPSHQVTQMGQEVILRCVPISNHLYFYWYRQILGQKVEFLVSFYNNEISEKSEIFDDQFSVERPDGSNFTLKIRSTKLEDSAMYFCASSAPGRGGTEAFFGQGTRLTVV.

This clone was detected only a few times. The chain couples TRBV27 to TRBJ1-5; D is uncertain. Per germline, CDR1 MNHEY and CDR2 SMNVEV (reference sequence). V shed 4 bases and J shed 0 bases, with 13 bases lying between them. The CDR3 runs to 16 residues. This CDR3 reads CASSYNGRDSNQPQHF. CDR3 DNA: TGTGCCAGCAGTTATAACGGACGGGATAGCAATCAGCCCCAGCATTTT.

The chain combines TRBV2 with TRBJ2-1; possibly TRBD2 for D (5 bases). CDR1 is SNHLY and CDR2 is FYNNEI in the germline V gene. Trimming removed 6 bases from V and 0 bases from J, with 15 bases in between. The CDR3 contains 16 residues. The DNA of the CDR3 is TGTGCCAGCAGGGTTTTGGCTAGCATCTCCTACAATGAGCAGTTCTTC. Translated: CASRVLASISYNEQFF.

The chain is built from TRBV6-5 and TRBJ1-1; 9 nucleotides match TRBD1. The V gene end was trimmed by 5 bases and the J gene end by 5 bases; junction bases not matched to a gene: 9. Germline V CDR1 and CDR2: MNHEY, SVGAGI. CDR3 length equals 15 residues. CDR3 nucleotides: TGTGCCAGCAGTCCCGGGACAGGGAGTAGGACTGAAGCTTTCTTT. The encoded protein is CASSPGTGSRTEAFF.

The rearrangement joins TRBV24-1 to TRBJ1-2, with TRBD1 matching over 8 bases. The CDR3 is 13 amino acids. Germline-derived CDR1 and CDR2 are KGHDR and SFDVKD. The trim removed 9 bases at V and 4 bases at J, leaving 6 bases unmatched. In nucleotides, the CDR3 is TGTGCCACCTCCACCGGGACAGGCTATGGCTACACCTTC. It encodes CATSTGTGYGYTF.

CDR3 in DNA: TGTGCCAGCAGCCATAGCCACTCTGGGGCCAACGTCCTGACTTTC. Protein: CASSHSHSGANVLTF. The rearrangement links TRBV11-3 to TRBJ2-6; D gene uncertain. This CDR3 comprises 15 residues. Trimming shortened V by 5 bases and J by 0 bases, and 8 bases separated the two germline ends. Germline V lookup: CDR1 SGHNT, CDR2 YENEEA.

The chain joins TRBV6-5 to TRBJ1-6; 8 bases are shared with TRBD1. Germline V lookup: CDR1 MNHEY, CDR2 SVGAGI. The V and J ends lost 6 bases and 10 bases, in that order; junction bases with no gene match: 8. The CDR3 sequence is 14 residues long. The CDR3 region is CASSSATGESPLHF. The CDR3 DNA is TGTGCCAGCAGCTCTGCGACAGGGGAATCACCCCTCCACTTT.

The chain couples TRBV7-9 to TRBJ1-2; no clear D. The CDR3 sequence is 17 residues long. V dropped 5 bases and J dropped 2 bases, with 21 bases sitting between them. Germline V CDR1 and CDR2: SEHNR, FQNEAQ (reference sequence). CDR3 coding DNA: TGTGCCAGCAGCCAAATCGGCGGTGGCCCCCCCAACTATGGCTACACCTTC. The encoded protein is CASSQIGGGPPNYGYTF.

This clone was observed once. V gene TRBV5-6 combines with J gene TRBJ2-7; possible D gene TRBD2, 6 bases. V dropped 1 base and J dropped 7 bases, with 15 bases sitting between them. The CDR3 covers 14 residues. The germline V gene has CDR1 SGHDT and CDR2 YYEEEE. The CDR3 loop reads CASSLWGDVGEQYF. The CDR3 DNA sequence: TGTGCCAGCAGCTTGTGGGGGGACGTGGGTGAGCAGTACTTC.

This chain links TRBV5-1 with TRBJ2-6; the match to TRBD1 covers 7 bases. Trimming removed 4 bases from V and 2 bases from J; junction bases left unmatched: 6. The V gene's germline CDR1 is SGHRS and CDR2 YFSETQ. This CDR3 spans 16 amino acids. Here the CDR3 reads CASSTLQGAGANVLTF. CDR3 coding DNA: TGCGCCAGCAGCACCCTGCAGGGGGCTGGGGCCAACGTCCTGACTTTC.